A single T cell receptor beta chain is shown here with its context. This sample was taken from a study of shared clonotypes between healthy human individuals. The germline CDR1 and CDR2 sequences are SGHNT and YYREEE (reference sequence). This CDR3 contains 16 residues. V lost 0 bases to trimming and J lost 2 bases; unmatched junction nucleotides: 4. Every immunoSEQ plate was one replicate of a subset's evenly spread DNA. In replicate PCRs of sorted subsets, 150 to 200 ng DNA, approximately 30,000 T cell genomes, was used. Sequencing used immunoSEQ multiplex PCR; TCRdb keeps in-frame clones, though not all of them. The profile shows fewer than 2.5 million clones, 93% of them singletons.

Material: naive CD4+ T cells from PBMCs. As to subset: CD45RA+ positively selected. The chain combines TRBV5-4 with TRBJ1-2; 10 nucleotides align to TRBD1. The source is a man aged 18 to 30 in good health. Some clones in this sample may be carry-over from other donors' samples. The CDR3 DNA is TGTGCCAGCAGCTTGGGACAGGGGGCCGAGAACTATGGCTACACCTTC. Encoded protein: CASSLGQGAENYGYTF.